This T cell receptor beta chain came from a study of beta chain features in type 1 diabetes. Study-level results: PCR may have favored shorter templates equally in patients and controls. Type 1 diabetes patients had fewer VDJ junction insertions and more deletions. Sequencing the cDNA could make cells with high TCR expression show up more than they should.

One heparinised draw of blood, averaging around 120 mL, came from each donor. Note on this clone: The target antigen is unknown.

As every portion of the isolated RNA was reverse transcribed, the sequencing read expressed TCRB transcripts. Clones were read by immunoSEQ multiplex PCR, and TCRdb kept only the in-frame ones, dropping some. This sample carries about 620,000 clones, about a sixth of them seen once, and the ten largest clones take about 0.086%. The junction had 7 bases not matched to a gene; V was cut back by 5 bases and J by 5 bases. CDR3 length: 13 amino acids. Germline V gives CDR1 GTSNPN, CDR2 SVGIG (reference sequence). Material for sequencing was naive CD4+ T cells from blood. V gene TRBV30 combines with J gene TRBJ1-2; 8 nucleotides align to TRBD1. This clonotype was obtained from a man younger than 35 in good health. CDR3 sequence reads: CAWSRGLGYGYTF. The CDR3 DNA is TGTGCCTGGTCCAGGGGGCTCGGGTATGGCTACACCTTC.